Below, 4 T cell receptor beta chains from the same sample are listed, as sequenced in a study of T cell responses to AZD1222 COVID-19 vaccine. Repertoires were generated with immunoSEQ multiplex PCR, while TCRdb's copy carries only in-frame clones and drops some. Among nearly 110,000 clones listed, about 90% were seen once. Sequenced here: peripheral blood, sampled on day 0 of AZD1222 vaccination. The origin of the receptors is an adult in good health.

CDR3 sequence (DNA): TGCGCCAGCAGCCTAGGGGGGGCAGGCTTACGCGAGCAGTACTTC. This sequence encodes CASSLGGAGLREQYF. This rearrangement joins TRBV5-1 to TRBJ2-7; tentatively, D is TRBD2 (7 bases). The V end was cut by 4 bases, the J end by 6 bases, with 20 bases between. Germline assignment: CDR1 SGHRS and CDR2 YFSETQ. This CDR3 has 15 amino acids.

This clone has a handful of counts. The rearrangement uses TRBV6-2 or TRBV6-3 and TRBJ2-7; 10 bases align to TRBD2. Trimming cost V 0 bases and J 3 bases; bases outside gene matches: 2. Germline V gene data show CDR1 as MNHEY and CDR2 as SVGEGT. The CDR3 extends over 15 amino acids. The CDR3 sequence is CASSYSASGSYEQYF. Written as DNA, the CDR3 is TGTGCCAGCAGTTACTCGGCTAGCGGGAGCTACGAGCAGTACTTC.

The CDR3 nucleotides read TGCGCCAGCAGCCAAGGACCGCAGAGCTCTGGGGCCAACGTCCTGACTTTC. It is translated as CASSQGPQSSGANVLTF. V gene TRBV4-3 combines with J gene TRBJ2-6; no definite D call. V was pared by 1 base and J by 0 bases, with 10 bases between. CDR3 length: 17 amino acids. Germline CDR1 and CDR2: LGHNA and YSLEER.

The chain links TRBV7-2 to TRBJ2-2; 8 nucleotides line up with TRBD2. This CDR3 is 14 amino acids long. The V gene end was trimmed by 4 bases and the J gene end by 5 bases; junction bases not matched to a gene: 3. Germline CDR1 SGHTA, CDR2 FQGNSA. CDR3 bases: TGTGCCAGCAGCTGGCGGGGGGAAACCGGGGAGCTGTTTTTT. Its translation: CASSWRGETGELFF.